This TCR beta chain was documented in a study of regulatory T cells in long-lasting Graves disease. Study-level information: Positive TSH receptor antibodies alongside over 5 years of antithyroid drugs were what marked Graves' disease as persistent.

Libraries of TCR beta came from iRepertoire HTBI primers plus Arm-PCR of CDR3 regions. MiXCR, run by TCRdb on the multiplex PCR reads, gives a single entry per CDR3 protein. The sample has some 370,000 distinct CDR3 sequences, 20% to 25% seen once. The CDR3 runs to 13 residues. V lost 6 bases and J 7 bases, leaving 16 bases between the germline ends. CDR1 is SGHRS and CDR2 is YFSETQ in the germline V gene. Details on this clonotype: Its specificity is unknown.

The time point: persistent/refractory GD, antithyroid drugs over 5 years with positive TRAb. From RNA extracted from PBMCs, the TCR library was made. Study-wide points: Favored usage of TRBV28, TRBJ1-2 and TRBJ2-5 was recorded in persistent disease. Newly diagnosed Graves' patients had higher TCR diversity than persistent ones. With 2,741 shared public clonotypes, persistent patients exceeded new patients, who shared more than 900.

This clonotype was sampled from a female donor with Graves disease. This material consisted of peripheral blood mononuclear cells (PBMCs), taken when the disease was refractory, from a patient treated with antithyroid drugs. The chain is built from TRBV5-1 and TRBJ1-2; D is ambiguous. CDR3 nucleotides: TGCGCCAGCACCACCGACACCACGCGTGGCTACACCTTC. This translates into CASTTDTTRGYTF.